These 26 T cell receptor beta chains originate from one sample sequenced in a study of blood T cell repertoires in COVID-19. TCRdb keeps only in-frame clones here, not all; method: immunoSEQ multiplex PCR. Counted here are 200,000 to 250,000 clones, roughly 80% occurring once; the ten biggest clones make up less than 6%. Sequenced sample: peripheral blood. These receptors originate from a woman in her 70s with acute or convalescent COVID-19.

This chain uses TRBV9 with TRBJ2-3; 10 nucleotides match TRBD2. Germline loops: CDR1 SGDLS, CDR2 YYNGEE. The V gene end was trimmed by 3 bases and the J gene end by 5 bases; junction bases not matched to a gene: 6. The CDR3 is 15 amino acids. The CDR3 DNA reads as TGTGCCAGCAGCGGACCTAGCGGGAGAGGAGATACGCAGTATTTT. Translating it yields CASSGPSGRGDTQYF.

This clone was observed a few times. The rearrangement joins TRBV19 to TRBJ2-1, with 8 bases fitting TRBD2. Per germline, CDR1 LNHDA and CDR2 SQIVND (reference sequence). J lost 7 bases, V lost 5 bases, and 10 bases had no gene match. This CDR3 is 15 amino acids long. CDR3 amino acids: CASSYSGSSMNEQFF. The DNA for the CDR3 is TGTGCCAGTAGTTACAGCGGGAGCTCAATGAATGAGCAGTTCTTC.

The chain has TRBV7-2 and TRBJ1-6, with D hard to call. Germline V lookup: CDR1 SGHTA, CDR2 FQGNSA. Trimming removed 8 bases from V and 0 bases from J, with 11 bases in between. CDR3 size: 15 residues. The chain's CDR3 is CASGPESSYNSPLHF. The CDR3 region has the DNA TGTGCCAGCGGCCCGGAGAGCTCCTATAATTCACCCCTCCACTTT.

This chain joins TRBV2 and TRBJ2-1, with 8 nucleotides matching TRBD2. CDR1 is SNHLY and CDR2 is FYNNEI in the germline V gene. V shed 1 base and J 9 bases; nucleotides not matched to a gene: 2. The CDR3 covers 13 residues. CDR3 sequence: CASSEVGRGEQFF. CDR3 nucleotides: TGTGCCAGCAGTGAAGTCGGGAGGGGTGAGCAGTTCTTC.

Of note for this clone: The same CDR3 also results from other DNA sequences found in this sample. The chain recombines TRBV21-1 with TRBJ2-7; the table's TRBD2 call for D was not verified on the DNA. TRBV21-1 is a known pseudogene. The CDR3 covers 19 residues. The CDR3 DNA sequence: TGTGCCAGCAGCAAAGGGGCTAGCGGGAGGGCCGATTTAACCTACGAGCAATACTTC. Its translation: CASSKGASGRADLTYEQYF.

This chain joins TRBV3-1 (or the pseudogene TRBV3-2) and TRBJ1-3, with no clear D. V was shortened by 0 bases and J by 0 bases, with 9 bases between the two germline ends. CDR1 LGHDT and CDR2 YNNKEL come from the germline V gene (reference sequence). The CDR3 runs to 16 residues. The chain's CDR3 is CASSQDWSVSGNTIYF. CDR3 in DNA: TGTGCCAGCAGCCAAGATTGGTCGGTCTCTGGAAACACCATATATTTT.

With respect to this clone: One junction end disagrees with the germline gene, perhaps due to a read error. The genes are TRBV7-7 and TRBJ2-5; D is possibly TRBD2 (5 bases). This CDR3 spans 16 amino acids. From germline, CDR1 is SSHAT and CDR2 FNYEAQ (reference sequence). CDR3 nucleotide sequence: TGTGCTAGCAGCTTAGCGTGGGGTGGAGGCCAAGAGACCCAGTACTTC. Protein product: CASSLAWGGGQETQYF.

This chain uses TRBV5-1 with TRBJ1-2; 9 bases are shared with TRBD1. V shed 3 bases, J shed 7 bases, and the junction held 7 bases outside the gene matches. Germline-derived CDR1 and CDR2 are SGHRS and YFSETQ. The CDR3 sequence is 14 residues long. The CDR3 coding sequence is TGCGCCAGCAGCTGGAGTACAGGGGGCAGTGGCTACACCTTC. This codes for CASSWSTGGSGYTF.

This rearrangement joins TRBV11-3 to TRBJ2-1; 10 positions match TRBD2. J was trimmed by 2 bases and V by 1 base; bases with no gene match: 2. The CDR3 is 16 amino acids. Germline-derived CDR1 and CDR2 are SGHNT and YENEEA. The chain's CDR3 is CASSLVGLAAYNEQFF. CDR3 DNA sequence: TGTGCCAGCAGCTTAGTTGGACTAGCGGCCTACAATGAGCAGTTCTTC.

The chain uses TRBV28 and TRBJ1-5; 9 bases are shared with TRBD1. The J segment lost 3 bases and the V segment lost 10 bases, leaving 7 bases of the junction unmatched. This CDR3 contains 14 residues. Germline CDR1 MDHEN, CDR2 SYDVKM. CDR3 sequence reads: CAIGGQGFNQPQHF. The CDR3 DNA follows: TGTGCCATAGGTGGACAGGGGTTCAATCAGCCCCAGCATTTT.

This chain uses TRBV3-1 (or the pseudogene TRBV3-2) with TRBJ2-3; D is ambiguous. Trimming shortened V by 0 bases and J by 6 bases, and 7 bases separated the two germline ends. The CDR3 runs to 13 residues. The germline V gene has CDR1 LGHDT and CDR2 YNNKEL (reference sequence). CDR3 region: CASSQDLGDTQYF. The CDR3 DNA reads TGTGCCAGCAGCCAAGACCTCGGGGATACGCAGTATTTT.

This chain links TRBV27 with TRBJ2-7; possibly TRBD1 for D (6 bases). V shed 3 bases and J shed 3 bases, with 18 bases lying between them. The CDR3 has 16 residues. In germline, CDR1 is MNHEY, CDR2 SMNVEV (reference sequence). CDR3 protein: CASSFSQGSFFYEQYF. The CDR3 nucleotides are TGTGCCAGCAGTTTCAGTCAGGGGAGTTTTTTCTACGAGCAGTACTTC.

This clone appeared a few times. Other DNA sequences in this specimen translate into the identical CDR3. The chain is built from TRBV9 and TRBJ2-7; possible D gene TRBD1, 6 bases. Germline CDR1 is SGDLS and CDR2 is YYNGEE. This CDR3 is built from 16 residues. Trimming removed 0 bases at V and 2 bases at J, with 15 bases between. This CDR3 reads CASSVGAPTGPYEQYF. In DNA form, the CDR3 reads TGTGCCAGCAGCGTAGGGGCCCCAACAGGGCCCTACGAGCAGTACTTC.

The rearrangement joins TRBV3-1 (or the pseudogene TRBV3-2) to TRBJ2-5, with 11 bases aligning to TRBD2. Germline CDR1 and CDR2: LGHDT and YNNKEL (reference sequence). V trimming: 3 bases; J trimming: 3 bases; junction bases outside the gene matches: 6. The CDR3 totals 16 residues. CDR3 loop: CASSHTSGRGKETQYF. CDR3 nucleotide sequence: TGTGCCAGCAGCCATACTAGCGGGAGAGGGAAAGAGACCCAGTACTTC.

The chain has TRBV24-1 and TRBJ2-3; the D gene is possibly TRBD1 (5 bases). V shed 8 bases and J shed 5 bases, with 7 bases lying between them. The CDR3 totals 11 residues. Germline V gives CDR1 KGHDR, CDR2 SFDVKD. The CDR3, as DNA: TGTGCCACCACGCAGGGAGATACGCAGTATTTT. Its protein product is CATTQGDTQYF.

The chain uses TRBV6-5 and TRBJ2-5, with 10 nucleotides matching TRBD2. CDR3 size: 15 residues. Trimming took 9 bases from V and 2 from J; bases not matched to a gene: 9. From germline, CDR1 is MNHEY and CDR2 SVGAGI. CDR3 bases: TGTGCCAGTCCTGACGGACTAGCGGTACAAGAGACCCAGTACTTC. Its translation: CASPDGLAVQETQYF.

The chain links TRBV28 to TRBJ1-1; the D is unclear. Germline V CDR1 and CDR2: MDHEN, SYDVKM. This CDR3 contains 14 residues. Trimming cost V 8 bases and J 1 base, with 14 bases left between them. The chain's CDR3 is CASSGLSANTEAFF. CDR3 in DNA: TGTGCCAGCTCGGGGTTGTCGGCGAACACTGAAGCTTTCTTT.

CDR3 in DNA: TGTGCCAGCACCCCCGGGACAGGGTATGAAAAACTGTTTTTT. Its translation: CASTPGTGYEKLFF. The rearrangement links TRBV28 to TRBJ1-4; 9 nucleotides match TRBD1. The V gene's germline CDR1 is MDHEN and CDR2 SYDVKM. Trimming removed 7 bases from V and 6 bases from J; junction bases left unmatched: 6. The CDR3 contains 14 residues.

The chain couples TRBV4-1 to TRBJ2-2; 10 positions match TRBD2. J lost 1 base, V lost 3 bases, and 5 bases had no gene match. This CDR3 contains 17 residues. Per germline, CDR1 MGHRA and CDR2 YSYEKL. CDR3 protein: CASSQDRLAGNTGELFF. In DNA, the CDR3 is TGCGCCAGCAGCCAGGATAGACTAGCGGGGAACACCGGGGAGCTGTTTTTT.

CDR3 in amino acids: CASSLGLAGEGLDYEQYF. The CDR3 region has the DNA TGTGCCAGCAGCTTGGGACTAGCGGGAGAAGGTTTAGATTACGAGCAGTACTTC. This rearrangement joins TRBV5-6 to TRBJ2-7; TRBD2 matches 12 bases. V was clipped by 0 bases and J by 4 bases; unmatched bases: 11. From germline, CDR1 is SGHDT and CDR2 YYEEEE. The CDR3 is made up of 18 amino acids.

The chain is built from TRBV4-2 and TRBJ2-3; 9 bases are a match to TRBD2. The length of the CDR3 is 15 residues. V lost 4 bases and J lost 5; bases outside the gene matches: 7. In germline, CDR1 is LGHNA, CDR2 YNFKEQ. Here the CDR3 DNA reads TGTGCCAGCAGCCGTAGCGGGAGTAGTGGAGATACGCAGTATTTT. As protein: CASSRSGSSGDTQYF.

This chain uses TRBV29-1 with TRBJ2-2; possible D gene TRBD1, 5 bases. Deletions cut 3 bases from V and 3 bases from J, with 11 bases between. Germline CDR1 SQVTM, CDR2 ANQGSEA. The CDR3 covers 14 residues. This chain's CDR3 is CSVEERGYTGELFF. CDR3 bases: TGCAGCGTTGAGGAAAGGGGTTACACCGGGGAGCTGTTTTTT.

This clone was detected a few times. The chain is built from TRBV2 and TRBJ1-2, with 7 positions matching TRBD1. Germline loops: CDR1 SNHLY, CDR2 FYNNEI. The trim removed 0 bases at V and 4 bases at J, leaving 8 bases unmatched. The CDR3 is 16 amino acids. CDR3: CASSEAETGMGYGYTF. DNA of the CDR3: TGTGCCAGCAGTGAAGCGGAGACAGGGATGGGCTATGGCTACACCTTC.

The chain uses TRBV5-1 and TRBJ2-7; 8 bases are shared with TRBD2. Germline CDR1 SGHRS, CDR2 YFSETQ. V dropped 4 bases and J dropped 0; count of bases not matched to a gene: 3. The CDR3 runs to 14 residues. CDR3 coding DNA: TGCGCCAGCAGCCCAGGGACTAGCTCCTACGAGCAGTACTTC. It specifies CASSPGTSSYEQYF.

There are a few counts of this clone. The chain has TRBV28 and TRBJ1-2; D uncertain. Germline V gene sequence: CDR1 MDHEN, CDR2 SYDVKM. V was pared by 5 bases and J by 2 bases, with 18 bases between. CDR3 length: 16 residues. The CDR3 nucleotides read TGTGCCAGCAGTCCTCCTACCGGGGAGGCAAACTATGGCTACACCTTC. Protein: CASSPPTGEANYGYTF.

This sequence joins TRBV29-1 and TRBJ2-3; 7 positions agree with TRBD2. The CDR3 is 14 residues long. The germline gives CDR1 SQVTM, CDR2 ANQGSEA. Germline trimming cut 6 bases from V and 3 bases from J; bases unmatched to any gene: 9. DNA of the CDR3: TGCAGCGTCCGCCCGGGACTAACTACAGATACGCAGTATTTT. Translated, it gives CSVRPGLTTDTQYF.